The clone carrying this T cell receptor beta chain is a singleton in its sample. Data came from immunoSEQ multiplex PCR; TCRdb stores just in-frame clones and leaves some out. This sample has about 240,000 clones, with roughly 81% found just once. The entry originates in a study of blood T cell repertoires in COVID-19. The V and J ends lost 3 bases and 8 bases respectively, with 7 bases between them. CDR1 SQVTM and CDR2 ANQGSEA come from the germline V gene. This CDR3 contains 11 residues. The specimen sequenced was peripheral blood. V gene TRBV29-1 combines with J gene TRBJ1-4, with D perhaps matching TRBD1 (6 bases). This clonotype originated in a woman aged 80 or over with COVID-19, enrolled during active disease. CDR3 nucleotides: TGCAGCGTTGAGCAGGGGGAAAAACTGTTTTTT. Translating gives CSVEQGEKLFF.